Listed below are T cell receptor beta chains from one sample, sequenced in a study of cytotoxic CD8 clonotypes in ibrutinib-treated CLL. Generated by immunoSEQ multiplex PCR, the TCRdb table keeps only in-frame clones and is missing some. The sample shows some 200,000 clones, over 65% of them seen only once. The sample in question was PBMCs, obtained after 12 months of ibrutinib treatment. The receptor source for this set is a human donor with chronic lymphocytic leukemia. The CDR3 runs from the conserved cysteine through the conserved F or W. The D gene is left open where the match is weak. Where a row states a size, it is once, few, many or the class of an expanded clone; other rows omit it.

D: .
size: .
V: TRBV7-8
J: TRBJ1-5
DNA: TGTGCCAGCAGCTTAGAATACGGGTTGAGCAATCAGCCCCAGCATTTT
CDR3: CASSLEYGLSNQPQHF

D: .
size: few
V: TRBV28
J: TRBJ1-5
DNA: TGTGCCAGCAGTCCCCACGGGATTTATCAGCCCCAGCATTTT
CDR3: CASSPHGIYQPQHF

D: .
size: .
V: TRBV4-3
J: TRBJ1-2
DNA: TGCGCCAGCAGCCAAGACTGGGGGGCTTGGGGCTACACCTTC
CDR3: CASSQDWGAWGYTF

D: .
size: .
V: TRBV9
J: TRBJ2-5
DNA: TGTGCCAGCAGCCAGACCAGCACTCAAGAGACCCAGTACTTC
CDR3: CASSQTSTQETQYF

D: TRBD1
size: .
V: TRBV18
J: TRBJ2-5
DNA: TGTGCCAGCTCACCACCGGAGGGGACAGGGACCCAGTACTTC
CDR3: CASSPPEGTGTQYF

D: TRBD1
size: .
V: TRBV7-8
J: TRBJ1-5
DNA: TGTGCCAGCAGCTCCGGGACAGGGCCTCAGCCCCAGCATTTT
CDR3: CASSSGTGPQPQHF

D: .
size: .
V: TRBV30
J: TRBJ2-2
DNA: TGTGCCTGGAGGGCAAACACCGGGGAGCTGTTTTTT
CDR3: CAWRANTGELFF

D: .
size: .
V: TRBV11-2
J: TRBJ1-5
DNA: TGTGCCAGCAGCTCAGGGTACAATCAGCCCCAGCATTTT
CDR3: CASSSGYNQPQHF

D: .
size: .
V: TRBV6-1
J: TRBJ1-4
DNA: TGTGCCAGCAGTGGGGCCTATGATGAAAAACTGTTTTTT
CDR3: CASSGAYDEKLFF

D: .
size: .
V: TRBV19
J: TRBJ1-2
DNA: TGTGCCAGTAGTATGGGGGACTATGGCTACACCTTC
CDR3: CASSMGDYGYTF

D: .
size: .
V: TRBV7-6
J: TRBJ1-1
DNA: TGTGCCAGCAGCCCCTTAGTTCTCACTGAAGCTTTCTTT
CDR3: CASSPLVLTEAFF

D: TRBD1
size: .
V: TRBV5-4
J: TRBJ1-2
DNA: TGTGCCAGCAGCTTGGGGGACAGGCCCTATGGCTACACCTTC
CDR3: CASSLGDRPYGYTF

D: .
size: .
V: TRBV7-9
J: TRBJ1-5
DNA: TGTGCCAGCAGCTTACAGGGTACAGATCAGCCCCAGCATTTT
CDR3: CASSLQGTDQPQHF

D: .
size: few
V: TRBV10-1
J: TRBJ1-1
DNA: TGCGCCAGCAGTGAGGATGGACGGGCGAACACTGAAGCTTTCTTT
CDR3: CASSEDGRANTEAFF

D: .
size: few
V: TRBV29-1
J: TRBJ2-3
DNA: TGCAGCGCTGGATGGAGCAGCACAGATACGCAGTATTTT
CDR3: CSAGWSSTDTQYF

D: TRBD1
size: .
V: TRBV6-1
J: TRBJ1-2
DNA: TGTGCCAGCAGTGAAAGGACAGGGCAGAGCAACTATGGCTACACCTTC
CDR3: CASSERTGQSNYGYTF

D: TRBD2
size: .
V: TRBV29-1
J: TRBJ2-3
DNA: TGCAGCATGACCTCGGGGGGACTAGCGGGAGGGAAACGCACAGATACGCAGTATTTT
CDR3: CSMTSGGLAGGKRTDTQYF

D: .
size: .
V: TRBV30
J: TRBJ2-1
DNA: TGTGCCTGGAGTGTAGAGCCCTACAATGAGCAGTTCTTC
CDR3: CAWSVEPYNEQFF

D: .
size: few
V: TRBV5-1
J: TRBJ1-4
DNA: TGCGCCAGCAGCTTGACAGGAATCAGTGAAAAACTGTTTTTT
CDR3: CASSLTGISEKLFF

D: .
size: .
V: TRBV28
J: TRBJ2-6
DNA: TGTGCCAGCAGTTCCGAAGGGTTGAACCCCACCTCTGGGGCCAACGTCCTGACTTTC
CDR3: CASSSEGLNPTSGANVLTF

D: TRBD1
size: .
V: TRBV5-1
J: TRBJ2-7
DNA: TGCGCCAGCAGCTTTGGGTACACAGGGGACGAGCAGTACTTC
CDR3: CASSFGYTGDEQYF

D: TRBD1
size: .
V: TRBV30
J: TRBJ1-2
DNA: TGTGCCTGGGCCGGGACAGGCTATGGCTACACCTTC
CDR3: CAWAGTGYGYTF

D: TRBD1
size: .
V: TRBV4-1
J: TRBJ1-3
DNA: TGCGCCAGCAGCCAAGATTCGCGCAGGGGGACTGGAAACACCATATATTTT
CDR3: CASSQDSRRGTGNTIYF

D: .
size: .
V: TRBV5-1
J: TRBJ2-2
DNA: TGCGCCAGCAACCTCCATGGGAGGGAGCTGTTTTTT
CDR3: CASNLHGRELFF

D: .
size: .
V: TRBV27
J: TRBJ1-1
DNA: TGTGCCAGCAGGGGTGGGGGGAACACTGAAGCTTTCTTT
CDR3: CASRGGGNTEAFF

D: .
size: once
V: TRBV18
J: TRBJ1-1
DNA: TGTGCCAGCTCACCCCTGGGCGGTTGGGCCACTGAAGCTTTCTTT
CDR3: CASSPLGGWATEAFF

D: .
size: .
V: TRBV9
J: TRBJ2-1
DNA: TGTGCCAGCAGCTACACCAAAGGCTCCTACAATGAGCAGTTCTTC
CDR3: CASSYTKGSYNEQFF

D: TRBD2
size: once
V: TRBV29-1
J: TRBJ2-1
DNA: TGCAGCGTTGAAGGGTCTAGCGGGATCTCCTACAATGAGCAGTTCTTC
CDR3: CSVEGSSGISYNEQFF

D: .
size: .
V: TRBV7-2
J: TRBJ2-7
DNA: TGTGCCAGCAGCTTAACCGGACAGCTCTCCTACGAGCAGTACTTC
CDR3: CASSLTGQLSYEQYF

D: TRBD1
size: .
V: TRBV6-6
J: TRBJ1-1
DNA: TGTGCCACTCTTACAGGGGGGAACACTGAAGCTTTCTTT
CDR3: CATLTGGNTEAFF

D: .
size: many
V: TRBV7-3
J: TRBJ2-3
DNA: TGTGCCAGCAGCTTAAACCCGGGCGGGTCGACCACAGATACGCAGTATTTT
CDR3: CASSLNPGGSTTDTQYF

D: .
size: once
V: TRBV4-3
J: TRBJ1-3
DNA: TGCGCCAGCAGCTCAAGTGGCTACAGTTACTCTGGAAACACCATATATTTT
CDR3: CASSSSGYSYSGNTIYF

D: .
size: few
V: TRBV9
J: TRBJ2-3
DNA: TGTGCCAGCAGCGTGTTAGGGGGGGGCACAGATACGCAGTATTTT
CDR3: CASSVLGGGTDTQYF

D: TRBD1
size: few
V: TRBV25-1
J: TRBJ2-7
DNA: TGTGCCAGCACTAGCCGGGACAGGGGTGACGAGCAGTACTTC
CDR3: CASTSRDRGDEQYF

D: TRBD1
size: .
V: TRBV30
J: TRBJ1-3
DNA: TGTGCCTGGAGTGAGTTCAGGGGGCTTGGTGGAAACACCATATATTTT
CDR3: CAWSEFRGLGGNTIYF

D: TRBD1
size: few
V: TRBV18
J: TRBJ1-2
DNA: TGTGCCAGCGCCCGACAGGGGGCGAGCTATGGCTACACCTTC
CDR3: CASARQGASYGYTF

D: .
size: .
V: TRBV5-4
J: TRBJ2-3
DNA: TGTGCCAGCAGCCCCCCTGGGCGCACAGATACGCAGTATTTT
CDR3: CASSPPGRTDTQYF

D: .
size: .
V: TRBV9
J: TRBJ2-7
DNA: TGTGCCAGCAGCGCGATGACAGCCTCGGGAGAGCAGTACTTC
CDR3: CASSAMTASGEQYF

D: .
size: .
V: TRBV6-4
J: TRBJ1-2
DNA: TGTGCCAGCAGTCCTGAAGGGGTGGACGGGCGCTACACCACTAACTATGGCTACACCTTC
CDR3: CASSPEGVDGRYTTNYGYTF

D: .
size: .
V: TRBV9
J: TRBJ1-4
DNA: TGTGCCAGCAGCGCCCAAGGTGAAAAACTGTTTTTT
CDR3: CASSAQGEKLFF

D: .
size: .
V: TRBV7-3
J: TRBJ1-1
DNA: TGTGCCAGCAGCTTATCCGGGCAGGGCGTCTCTGAAGCTTTCTTT
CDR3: CASSLSGQGVSEAFF

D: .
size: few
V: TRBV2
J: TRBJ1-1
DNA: TGTGCCAGCAGTGAAGTATTTGGACGTACTGAAGCTTTCTTT
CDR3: CASSEVFGRTEAFF

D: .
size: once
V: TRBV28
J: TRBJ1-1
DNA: TGTGCCAGCAGTTTATCGCGGCCGCAGAACACTGAAGCTTTCTTT
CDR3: CASSLSRPQNTEAFF

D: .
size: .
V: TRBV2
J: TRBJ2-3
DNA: TGTGCCAGCAGTCATACTAGTATCCCAGATACGCAGTATTTT
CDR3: CASSHTSIPDTQYF

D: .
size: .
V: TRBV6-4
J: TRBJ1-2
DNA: TGTGCCAGCAGCAGGACTGACGACGGACCCTATGGCTACACCTTC
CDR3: CASSRTDDGPYGYTF

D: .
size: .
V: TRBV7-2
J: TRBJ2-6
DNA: TGTGCCAGCAGCCCCCTCAGGATAGCTGGGGCCAACGTCCTGACTTTC
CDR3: CASSPLRIAGANVLTF

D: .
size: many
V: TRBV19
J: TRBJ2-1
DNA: TGTGCCAGTAGCCCCCTTCGCGTGCAAAGAAGGGAGCAGTTCTTC
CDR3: CASSPLRVQRREQFF

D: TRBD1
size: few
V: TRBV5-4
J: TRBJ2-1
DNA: TGTGCCAGCAGCTCGACAGGGGGCGCGAATGAGCAGTTCTTC
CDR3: CASSSTGGANEQFF

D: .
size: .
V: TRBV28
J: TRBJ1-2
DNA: TGTGCCAGCTTGAGTATTCACAGGGAAAACTATGGCTACACCTTC
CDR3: CASLSIHRENYGYTF

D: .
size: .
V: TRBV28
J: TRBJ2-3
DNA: TGTGCCAGCAGTTTCTCTATGGATACGCAGTATTTT
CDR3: CASSFSMDTQYF

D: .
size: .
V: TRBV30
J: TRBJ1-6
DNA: TGTGCCTTGGGGGATTCCTATAATTCACCCCTCCACTTT
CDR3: CALGDSYNSPLHF

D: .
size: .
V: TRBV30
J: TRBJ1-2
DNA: TGTGCCTGGAGTGTAAGAGGTGGCTACACCTTC
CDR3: CAWSVRGGYTF

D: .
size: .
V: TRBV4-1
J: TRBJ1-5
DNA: TGCGCCAGCAGCCAAGATGGTCAGCCCAATCAGCCCCAGCATTTT
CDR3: CASSQDGQPNQPQHF

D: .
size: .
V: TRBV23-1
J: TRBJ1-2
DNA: TGCGCCAGCAGTCAACTCTCAGGGGCAGGAGGCTACACCTTC
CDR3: CASSQLSGAGGYTF

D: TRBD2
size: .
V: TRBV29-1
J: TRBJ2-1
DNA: TGCAGCCCAATGAATAGCGGGGGGAACAATGAGCAGTTCTTC
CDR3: CSPMNSGGNNEQFF

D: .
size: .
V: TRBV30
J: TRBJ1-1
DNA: TGTGCCTGGAGATTTGGGGTTACTGAAGCTTTCTTT
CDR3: CAWRFGVTEAFF

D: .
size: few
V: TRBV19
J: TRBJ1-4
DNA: TGTGCCAGTAGTCCGGGGACCATATTCGGGGAAAAACTGTTTTTT
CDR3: CASSPGTIFGEKLFF

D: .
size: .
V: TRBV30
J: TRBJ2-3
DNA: TGTGCCTGGAGTGTAATTGGGGATACGCAGTATTTT
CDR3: CAWSVIGDTQYF

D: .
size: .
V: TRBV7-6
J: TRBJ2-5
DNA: TGTGCCAGCAGCCCCCTAGTAGTAAAATCAGAGACCCAGTACTTC
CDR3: CASSPLVVKSETQYF

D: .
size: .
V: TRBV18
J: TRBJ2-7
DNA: TGTGCCAGCTCACCAATGGGACTCGCGACCTACGAGCAGTACTTC
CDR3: CASSPMGLATYEQYF